This TCR beta chain was sequenced for a study of blood T cell repertoires in COVID-19 (TCRdb year 2020). For the wider study: Collaborator samples came from the United States, Italy and Spain and covered acute and convalescent phases of COVID-19. The material from the prospective study consisted of cDNA or gDNA derived from T cells, B-cell-depleted T cells, or PBMCs. Deeply sampled blood TCRbeta repertoires from subjects exposed to, actively infected with, or recovered from COVID-19 were included in the dataset. A freely available public database, intended as a resource for researchers studying the immune response to SARS-CoV-2, is where the repertoires were released. The samples were drawn from two sources: the first 160 participants of the ongoing ImmuneRACE study, and approximately 1,300 subjects contributed by 6 global collaborators. Nearly every sample came with metadata listing a de-identified subject ID, COVID-19 status, age in years and sex. HLA class I and class II types, where available, came from metadata supplied by the sample provider rather than from assay-based typing.

The CDR3 runs 16 amino acids, cysteine and phenylalanine included. The read is trimmed to its CDR3 DNA, 48 bases read in frame from base 1. Taken from the germline V gene (reference sequence), the CDR1 and CDR2 loops are LNHDA and SQIVND. At the junction V is shortened by 1 base and J by 2 bases; bases outside the gene matches: 4. Participants in the prospective study were aged 18 to 89 years, lived in over 20 United States geographic areas, and enrolled through a virtual design. In the prospective study, cohorts were assigned on the basis of participant-reported clinical history obtained from a screening survey and a study questionnaire. Recovered participants in ImmuneRACE Cohort 3 were defined as having two consecutive negative NP/OP PCR tests, clearance from a healthcare professional, or resolution of symptoms. Mobile phlebotomists in the prospective study collected whole blood, serum and a nasopharyngeal or oropharyngeal swab from every participant. Additional blood draws and questionnaires over an approximately 2-month period could optionally be provided by prospective study participants. Prospective study blood samples were shipped either frozen or at room temperature before DNA extraction.

The immunoSEQ Assay, a bias-controlled multiplex PCR, was used to amplify TCRbeta CDR3 regions from genomic DNA. Per the original workflow: The number of nucleated cells in each sample was estimated from the amplification of reference gene primers within the assay. To quantify the absolute abundance of each unique TCRbeta CDR3 rearrangement, sequence reads were collapsed and filtered. For each sample, productive Simpson clonality was calculated by taking the square root of Simpson's diversity index across productive rearrangements. TCRdb holds this immuneACCESS table with in-frame rearrangements only. Some clones are missing; in checked studies, unresolved V genes explain under half, and the rest has no known cause. Clonal size and the V and J genes are those of that table, whereas D and trimming came from the DNA. The sample table holds about 250,000 clones, of which about 89% were seen once. Approximately 9.5% of the sample goes to the ten largest clones.

What the authors observed across the whole study: How much clinical and demographic metadata was included differed by source and by participant, and the metadata was provided uncurated.

This clone was detected once. Its antigen is not yet known. Base qualities are not recorded, but no much larger clone differs from it by a single base. The chain joins TRBV19 to TRBJ2-5; TRBD2 aligns with 10 central bases. The specimen sequenced was PBMCs or T cells enriched from blood (not recorded which). This sequence was found in a man aged 35 to 55 who had recovered from COVID-19. The CDR3 here reads CASSIGGAGGQETQYF. The sequenced DNA is TGTGCCAGTAGTATAGGAGGAGCGGGAGGGCAAGAGACCCAGTACTTC.